A selection of T cell receptor beta chains follows, all from one sample in a study of blood T cell repertoires in COVID-19. Clones were read by immunoSEQ multiplex PCR, and TCRdb kept only the in-frame ones, dropping some. The sample records 110,000 to 150,000 clones, roughly 86% being singletons. What was sequenced was peripheral blood. The receptors were gathered from a human donor in a cohort sampled during active COVID-19. Each CDR3 is given with its conserved first and last residue. D genes are given only for firm matches. A row's size may be missing; if present it is once, few, many or a size class.

size: once
V: TRBV2
J: TRBJ1-2
D: NA
DNA: TGTGCCAGCAGTGACACAGGCCTAGCTAACTATGGCTACACCTTC
CDR3: CASSDTGLANYGYTF

size: NA
V: TRBV7-7
J: TRBJ2-7
D: NA
DNA: TGTGCCAGCAGCCGAGGTTCAAACTACGAGCAGTACTTC
CDR3: CASSRGSNYEQYF

size: few
V: TRBV12-3/TRBV12-4
J: TRBJ1-3
D: NA
DNA: TGTGCCAGCAGTTCGAGAGCTGGAAACACCATATATTTT
CDR3: CASSSRAGNTIYF

size: few
V: TRBV25-1
J: TRBJ1-2
D: TRBD1
DNA: TGTGCCGCATCTGACCAGGGGGCGCTTGGCTACACCTTC
CDR3: CAASDQGALGYTF

size: NA
V: TRBV24-1
J: TRBJ2-3
D: NA
DNA: TGTGCCACCAGTGATTTCTTCACTGCACGGCAGTATTTT
CDR3: CATSDFFTARQYF

size: NA
V: TRBV6-4
J: TRBJ2-5
D: TRBD2
DNA: TGTGCCAGCAGTGACTACGGTTTAGCGGGAGTGGGAGAGACCCAGTACTTC
CDR3: CASSDYGLAGVGETQYF

size: NA
V: TRBV4-1
J: TRBJ2-1
D: TRBD2
DNA: TGCGCCAGCAGCCGCAGGGAGGGTAATGAGCAGTTCTTC
CDR3: CASSRREGNEQFF

size: NA
V: TRBV4-1
J: TRBJ1-1
D: NA
DNA: TGCGCCAGCACCGCCACGGGGGGAGTGGGCGATGACACTGAAGCTTTCTTT
CDR3: CASTATGGVGDDTEAFF

size: NA
V: TRBV19
J: TRBJ2-4
D: TRBD2
DNA: TGTGCCAGTAGTACCGGGACTAGCGGGGAGATAGCCAAAAACATTCAGTACTTC
CDR3: CASSTGTSGEIAKNIQYF

size: NA
V: TRBV13
J: TRBJ2-4
D: NA
DNA: TGTGCCAGCTCAAGGGGTTTCGGTATAGCCAAAAACATTCAGTACTTC
CDR3: CASSRGFGIAKNIQYF

size: NA
V: TRBV5-5
J: TRBJ1-2
D: NA
DNA: TGTGCCAGCAGCCCTGACAGTGGCTATGGCTACACCTTC
CDR3: CASSPDSGYGYTF

size: NA
V: TRBV18
J: TRBJ1-1
D: NA
DNA: TGTGCCAGCTCGACAGTGCCGCCGAACACTGAAGCTTTCTTT
CDR3: CASSTVPPNTEAFF

size: NA
V: TRBV6-2/TRBV6-3
J: TRBJ2-5
D: NA
DNA: TGTGCCAGCAGTTACGCCTCCCGGGTAGCGCTCGAGACCCAGTACTTC
CDR3: CASSYASRVALETQYF

size: NA
V: TRBV28
J: TRBJ2-2
D: TRBD1
DNA: TGTGCCAGCAGTTTGGCGGGACAGGGTAATAACCGGCCGACCGGGGAGCTGTTTTTT
CDR3: CASSLAGQGNNRPTGELFF

size: NA
V: TRBV27
J: TRBJ2-1
D: NA
DNA: TGTGCCAGCAGTTTAGGGAGGACCGCGGGGAATGAGCAGTTCTTC
CDR3: CASSLGRTAGNEQFF

size: NA
V: TRBV11-2
J: TRBJ2-1
D: TRBD2
DNA: TGTGCCAGCAGCTCCGAGGGGGGACTAGCGGGAAATGAGCAGTTCTTC
CDR3: CASSSEGGLAGNEQFF

size: NA
V: TRBV27
J: TRBJ1-2
D: TRBD1
DNA: TGTGCCAGCAGCTTGGACAGGACTTATCCAGGCTACACCTTC
CDR3: CASSLDRTYPGYTF

size: once
V: TRBV10-3
J: TRBJ2-4
D: TRBD1
DNA: TGTGCCAAAAGACAGGGCTTGGCCAAAAACATTCAGTACTTC
CDR3: CAKRQGLAKNIQYF

size: NA
V: TRBV19
J: TRBJ2-3
D: NA
DNA: TGTGCCAGTAGGCCCGACACCACCGGCACAGATACGCAGTATTTT
CDR3: CASRPDTTGTDTQYF

size: NA
V: TRBV5-1
J: TRBJ2-1
D: NA
DNA: TGCGCCAGCAGCTTGGTTGGTTTGCGGGAAGGTTACAATGAGCAGTTCTTC
CDR3: CASSLVGLREGYNEQFF

size: NA
V: TRBV19
J: TRBJ1-2
D: NA
DNA: TGTGCCAGTAGACAATTGGGACATCCTATCTATGGCTACACCTTC
CDR3: CASRQLGHPIYGYTF

size: NA
V: TRBV3-1/TRBV3-2
J: TRBJ1-2
D: NA
DNA: TGTGCCAGCAATAAAGGGCAGGGCCTTCACGCCTTC
CDR3: CASNKGQGLHAF

size: NA
V: TRBV10-2
J: TRBJ2-7
D: TRBD2
DNA: TGCGCCAGCAGTGAGTCTGGAGCGGGAGGGTTCTACGAGCAGTACTTC
CDR3: CASSESGAGGFYEQYF

size: NA
V: TRBV27
J: TRBJ2-7
D: TRBD1
DNA: TGTGCCAGCAGTTTAAGAACAGGGGGTCGTTACGAGCAGTACTTC
CDR3: CASSLRTGGRYEQYF

size: NA
V: TRBV7-9
J: TRBJ2-3
D: NA
DNA: TGTGCCAGCAGCTTACTCGGCACAGATACGCAGTATTTT
CDR3: CASSLLGTDTQYF

size: NA
V: TRBV5-8
J: TRBJ1-1
D: NA
DNA: TGTGCCAGCAGCTTGGCTTACTGGCGGGGGGCGGACGTGGACACTGAAGCTTTCTTT
CDR3: CASSLAYWRGADVDTEAFF

size: NA
V: TRBV19
J: TRBJ2-7
D: TRBD2
DNA: TGTGCCAGTAGCCAAAGCCCCCTAGCGGGGGGGCCCTACGAGCAGTACTTC
CDR3: CASSQSPLAGGPYEQYF

size: NA
V: TRBV6-1
J: TRBJ1-2
D: NA
DNA: TGTGCCAGCAGTGAAATCGGGAGACGGATAGATGGCTACACCTTC
CDR3: CASSEIGRRIDGYTF

size: few
V: TRBV5-1
J: TRBJ1-6
D: TRBD1
DNA: TGCGCCAGCAGCATGGCCGGGACAGGGGCTTCACCCCTCCACTTT
CDR3: CASSMAGTGASPLHF

size: NA
V: TRBV20-1
J: TRBJ2-7
D: TRBD2
DNA: TGCAGTGCCAGTTGGTGGGAGAACGGGAGGGCCCCCTACGAGCAGTACTTC
CDR3: CSASWWENGRAPYEQYF

size: NA
V: TRBV7-3
J: TRBJ2-2
D: NA
DNA: TGTGCCAGCAGCCTAGAAGGAAACACCGGGGAGCTGTTTTTT
CDR3: CASSLEGNTGELFF

size: once
V: TRBV28
J: TRBJ2-5
D: NA
DNA: TGTGCCAGCAGTCAAGCAGGGGGGCAAGAGACCCAGTACTTC
CDR3: CASSQAGGQETQYF

size: NA
V: TRBV28
J: TRBJ2-5
D: TRBD1
DNA: TGTGCCAGCACCTGGACTCAGGGGGCCCGGGAGACCCAGTACTTC
CDR3: CASTWTQGARETQYF

size: NA
V: TRBV4-1
J: TRBJ1-4
D: TRBD1
DNA: TGCGCCAGCAGCCAAGTCGGACAGGGCGATGAAAAACTGTTTTTT
CDR3: CASSQVGQGDEKLFF

size: NA
V: TRBV6-5
J: TRBJ1-2
D: NA
DNA: TGTGCCAGAACAGGGCCCCAAGGTGGTGGCTACACCTTC
CDR3: CARTGPQGGGYTF

size: NA
V: TRBV4-1
J: TRBJ2-2
D: TRBD1
DNA: TGCGCCAGCAGCCTAGACAGGGGGACCGGGGAGCTGTTTTTT
CDR3: CASSLDRGTGELFF

size: NA
V: TRBV5-4
J: TRBJ2-6
D: NA
DNA: TGTGCCAGCAGCTTGGACCCTCTCGGCTCTGGGGCCAACGTCCTGACTTTC
CDR3: CASSLDPLGSGANVLTF

size: NA
V: TRBV5-1
J: TRBJ2-7
D: NA
DNA: TGCGCCAGCAGCTATGGACAGAGCCACGAGCAGTACTTC
CDR3: CASSYGQSHEQYF

size: NA
V: TRBV13
J: TRBJ2-7
D: NA
DNA: TGTGCCAGCAGCTTACGAGGGATTAACTACGAGCAGTACTTC
CDR3: CASSLRGINYEQYF

size: NA
V: TRBV6-2/TRBV6-3
J: TRBJ2-2
D: TRBD2
DNA: TGTGCCAGCAGTTACGTTAGCGGGATGTCCGGGGAGCTGTTTTTT
CDR3: CASSYVSGMSGELFF

size: NA
V: TRBV5-1
J: TRBJ2-2
D: NA
DNA: TGCGCCAGCAGCTACACTAGGTCTGCCGGGGAGCTGTTTTTT
CDR3: CASSYTRSAGELFF

size: NA
V: TRBV19
J: TRBJ2-1
D: TRBD2
DNA: TGTGCCAGTAGTTCTCTAGCGGGAACCTACAATGAGCAGTTCTTC
CDR3: CASSSLAGTYNEQFF

size: NA
V: TRBV27
J: TRBJ2-1
D: TRBD2
DNA: TGTGCCAGCAGTTTGCTCTTAGCGGGGGGCTCCTATGAGCAGTTCTTC
CDR3: CASSLLLAGGSYEQFF

size: NA
V: TRBV7-2
J: TRBJ2-3
D: NA
DNA: TGTGCCAGCAGCCCTAGCACAGATACGCAGTATTTT
CDR3: CASSPSTDTQYF

size: NA
V: TRBV19
J: TRBJ2-7
D: TRBD2
DNA: TGTGCCAGTAGCCGAGGGACTAGCGGGAGGGCCTTAGACGAGCAGTACTTC
CDR3: CASSRGTSGRALDEQYF

size: NA
V: TRBV7-2
J: TRBJ1-1
D: NA
DNA: TGTGCCAGCAGCCCCGACAGCATGAACACTGAAGCTTTCTTT
CDR3: CASSPDSMNTEAFF

size: NA
V: TRBV7-9
J: TRBJ1-1
D: NA
DNA: TGTGCCAGCAGCTTCGGCGTGGGAGTGGTCACTGAAGCTTTCTTT
CDR3: CASSFGVGVVTEAFF

size: NA
V: TRBV5-4
J: TRBJ2-1
D: NA
DNA: TGTGCCAGCAGCTCCAGTCCCAACAATGAGCAGTTCTTC
CDR3: CASSSSPNNEQFF

size: NA
V: TRBV10-1
J: TRBJ2-3
D: TRBD2
DNA: TGCGCCAGCAGTGATACGGGGGGAGGCGGCACAGATACGCAGTATTTT
CDR3: CASSDTGGGGTDTQYF

size: NA
V: TRBV5-1
J: TRBJ1-3
D: NA
DNA: TGCGCCAGCAGTATAGGAGGTTCCTCTGGAAACACCATATATTTT
CDR3: CASSIGGSSGNTIYF

size: NA
V: TRBV28
J: TRBJ2-5
D: NA
DNA: TGTGCCAGCAGTTACGCGGACAGTCAAGAGACCCAGTACTTC
CDR3: CASSYADSQETQYF

size: NA
V: TRBV6-4
J: TRBJ2-1
D: TRBD2
DNA: TGTGCCAGCAGTCCTCTAGCGGGACCCTACAATGAGCAGTTCTTC
CDR3: CASSPLAGPYNEQFF

size: NA
V: TRBV3-1/TRBV3-2
J: TRBJ1-6
D: NA
DNA: TGTGCCAGCAGGCGACAGGAGTCACCCCTCCACTTT
CDR3: CASRRQESPLHF

size: NA
V: TRBV12-3/TRBV12-4
J: TRBJ2-1
D: TRBD1
DNA: TGTGCCAGCAGTCTAGGGGGCGAGCAGTTCTTC
CDR3: CASSLGGEQFF

size: NA
V: TRBV5-1
J: TRBJ1-3
D: TRBD1
DNA: TGCGCCAGCAGCACAGGGGACTGGGGAAACACCATATATTTT
CDR3: CASSTGDWGNTIYF